This T cell receptor (beta chain) was observed in a study of graft-versus-host responses after intestinal transplantation. The V and J ends lost 1 base and 8 bases respectively, with 20 bases between them. The germline CDR1 and CDR2 sequences are KGHSH and LQKENI. This CDR3 contains 16 residues. This clone was picked up one time. No antigen is known for it. Study findings and constraints: Recipient marrow contained GvH clones, some of which appeared first in ileum or blood. Graft-versus-host to host-versus-graft clonal ratios in allografts were high in patients with graft-donor T cell macrochimerism. Early HvG declines after transplant were associated with peak circulating GvH clone levels.

Libraries were prepared by immunoSEQ multiplex PCR; TCRdb keeps only in-frame clonotypes and omits some of them. In the table there are about 50,000 clones, around 84% of which are singletons. This sequence was found in a human donor who was the organ donor for an intestinal transplant. Sequenced material: unstimulated CD4+ T cells sorted from spleen or lymph node cells, taken before transplant. V gene TRBV18 combines with J gene TRBJ1-2, with D perhaps TRBD1 (6 bases). The CDR3 protein is CASSPQGRQELSGYTF. DNA of the CDR3: TGTGCCAGCTCACCACAAGGTAGACAGGAGCTATCGGGCTACACCTTC.